Listed here are 28 T cell receptor beta chains from one sample, sequenced in a study of blood T cell repertoires in COVID-19. Method: immunoSEQ multiplex PCR; TCRdb's copy keeps in-frame clones and lacks some. The sample shows 300,000 or so clones, around 88% of them seen only once. Sample: peripheral blood. The source of these receptors is a woman in her twenties or thirties who had recovered from COVID-19.

The chain links TRBV27 to TRBJ2-7; 7 bases agree with TRBD2. CDR3 size: 14 residues. After removal of 2 bases from V and 4 bases from J, the junction contained 5 bases not matched to a gene. Germline V gene data show CDR1 as MNHEY and CDR2 as SMNVEV (reference sequence). CDR3 DNA: TGTGCCAGCAGTTTAGGGAGGGGTGAGTACGAGCAGTACTTC. Amino acids: CASSLGRGEYEQYF.

The V gene is TRBV4-3, the J gene TRBJ2-1, with 12 bases lining up with TRBD2. CDR1 and CDR2 (germline): LGHNA, YSLEER. The CDR3 runs to 16 residues. The junction had 7 bases not matched to a gene; V was cut back by 3 bases and J by 7 bases. The CDR3 DNA sequence: TGCGCCAGCAGCCAGGAACTAGCGGGGGGCCGGAATGAGCAGTTCTTC. It translates to CASSQELAGGRNEQFF.

V is TRBV18 and J is TRBJ1-3; D unclear. Trimming took off 0 bases at V and 4 bases at J, with 7 bases between the two ends. Germline-derived CDR1 and CDR2 are KGHSH and LQKENI. The CDR3 is 14 residues long. DNA of the CDR3: TGTGCCAGCTCACCACCAGCCTACGGAAACACCATATATTTT. Amino acid sequence: CASSPPAYGNTIYF.

The gene calls are TRBV27 and TRBJ1-2; 9 bases agree with TRBD1. The CDR3 totals 14 residues. CDR1 MNHEY and CDR2 SMNVEV come from the germline V gene (reference sequence). CDR3 region: CGNRGHLLDYGYTF. The DNA of the CDR3 is TGTGGGAACAGGGGGCATCTGTTGGACTATGGCTACACCTTC.

The J gene is TRBJ2-5, the V gene TRBV29-1, with unresolved D. Trimming pared 2 bases from V and 2 bases from J, leaving 6 bases between. Per germline, CDR1 SQVTM and CDR2 ANQGSEA. The CDR3 has 12 residues. The CDR3 region has the DNA TGCAGCGTTGAAAAACAGCAAGAGACCCAGTACTTC. Its translation is CSVEKQQETQYF.

The gene calls are TRBV6-5 and TRBJ2-5; D is uncertain. Trimming took 4 bases from V and 5 from J, leaving 8 bases between them. The CDR3 is made up of 12 amino acids. Per the germline V gene, CDR1 is MNHEY and CDR2 is SVGAGI. CDR3 amino acids: CASSSPGETQYF. The CDR3 DNA follows: TGTGCCAGCAGTTCCCCCGGGGAGACCCAGTACTTC.

The V call is TRBV7-9, the J call TRBJ1-2; weak D call: TRBD1 (5 bases). This CDR3 region has 13 residues. The germline V gene encodes CDR1 SEHNR and CDR2 FQNEAQ (reference sequence). Trimming cost V 4 bases and J 4 bases, with 10 bases left between them. CDR3 region: CASSSQATYGYTF. CDR3 nucleotides: TGTGCCAGCAGCTCACAGGCGACCTATGGCTACACCTTC.

This clone was counted only a few times. This chain uses TRBV7-9 with TRBJ1-1, with D possibly TRBD1 on 6 matching bases. The CDR3 extends over 14 amino acids. Trimming pared 3 bases from V and 2 bases from J, leaving 10 bases between. The germline V gene encodes CDR1 SEHNR and CDR2 FQNEAQ (reference sequence). This chain's CDR3 is CASSFVGGNTEAFF. The CDR3 coding sequence is TGTGCCAGCAGCTTCGTAGGGGGAAACACTGAAGCTTTCTTT.

The chain joins TRBV3-1 (or the pseudogene TRBV3-2) to TRBJ1-3; unclear D gene. V was shortened by 2 bases and J by 1 base, with 3 bases between the two germline ends. CDR1 and CDR2 from the germline V gene are LGHDT and YNNKEL (reference sequence). The CDR3 length is 13 residues. The CDR3 coding sequence is TGTGCCAGCAGCCAATTATCTGGAAACACCATATATTTT. Translating gives CASSQLSGNTIYF.

A few counts support this clone. Within the sample, other DNA sequences also encode this same CDR3. V usage is TRBV2 and J usage is TRBJ1-5, with D tentatively TRBD1 (5 bases). V dropped 3 bases and J dropped 2 bases, with 8 bases sitting between them. Germline CDR1 and CDR2: SNHLY and FYNNEI. The CDR3 contains 14 residues. CDR3 sequence (DNA): TGTGCCAGCAGTGACAGGGTGGGCAATCAGCCCCAGCATTTT. Its protein product is CASSDRVGNQPQHF. The entire variable domain, with the rest obtained from reference TRBV2 and TRBJ1-5, is as follows: EPEVTQTPSHQVTQMGQEVILRCVPISNHLYFYWYRQILGQKVEFLVSFYNNEISEKSEIFDDQFSVERPDGSNFTLKIRSTKLEDSAMYFCASSDRVGNQPQHFGDGTRLSIL.

This chain connects TRBV28 to TRBJ1-2; 8 bases are shared with TRBD1. V shed 5 bases, J shed 6 bases, and the junction held 11 bases outside the gene matches. The length of the CDR3 is 15 residues. Germline lookup yields CDR1 MDHEN and CDR2 SYDVKM. The CDR3 region has the DNA TGTGCCAGCAGTCCTCAGGGGGCGCGTATCGATGGCTACACCTTC. Encoded protein: CASSPQGARIDGYTF.

This chain's CDR3 is CASSLDLNLNNEQFF. The DNA of the CDR3 is TGTGCCAGCAGCTTAGATCTCAACTTAAACAATGAGCAGTTCTTC. The rearrangement uses TRBV11-3 and TRBJ2-1; D gene uncertain. Germline values: CDR1 SGHNT, CDR2 YENEEA. This CDR3 comprises 15 residues. V lost 0 bases and J 5 bases, leaving 11 bases between the germline ends.

This rearrangement joins TRBV7-2 to TRBJ1-2; D is ambiguous. The CDR3 has 13 amino acids. V lost 5 bases and J lost 7, with 14 bases in between. Germline assignment: CDR1 SGHTA and CDR2 FQGNSA. CDR3 region: CASSPLRRSGYTF. The CDR3 region has the DNA TGTGCCAGCAGCCCCCTTCGGCGGTCTGGCTACACCTTC.

The CDR3 sequence: CASSLNRRESGGTNYEQYF. The CDR3 nucleotides read TGTGCCAGCAGCTTAAATCGGCGGGAGAGCGGGGGGACAAACTACGAGCAGTACTTC. The V call is TRBV7-3, the J call TRBJ2-7; the match to TRBD2 covers 9 bases. CDR3 length: 19 amino acids. Germline V CDR1 and CDR2: SGHTA, FQGTGA. Trimming removed 1 base from V and 3 bases from J; junction bases left unmatched: 16.

The V gene is TRBV18, the J gene TRBJ1-4; possible D gene TRBD1, 6 bases. The CDR3 has 15 amino acids. Deletions cut 3 bases from V and 5 bases from J, with 13 bases between. Per germline, CDR1 KGHSH and CDR2 LQKENI. The chain's CDR3 is CASSPPGVMNEKLFF. CDR3 DNA: TGTGCCAGCTCACCCCCAGGGGTTATGAATGAAAAACTGTTTTTT.

This chain joins TRBV29-1 and TRBJ1-1; possibly TRBD1 for D (6 bases). V was shortened by 7 bases and J by 1 base, with 13 bases between the two germline ends. The CDR3 contains 13 residues. CDR1 is SQVTM and CDR2 is ANQGSEA in the germline V gene. CDR3 sequence reads: CSAEGQTNTEAFF. CDR3 nucleotide sequence: TGCAGCGCGGAGGGACAAACGAACACTGAAGCTTTCTTT.

This rearrangement joins TRBV28 to TRBJ2-7; TRBD1 might be the D (5 bases). V lost 9 bases and J 4 bases, leaving 10 bases between the germline ends. The CDR3 length is 11 residues. The germline V gene has CDR1 MDHEN and CDR2 SYDVKM. The CDR3 bases are TGTGCCAGTTCAGACAGTTACGAGCAGTACTTC. Protein: CASSDSYEQYF.

A single count supports this clone. CDR3 coding DNA: TGCGCCAGCAGCTCGGACAGGGGGAGAAACTATGGCTACACCTTC. Its translation: CASSSDRGRNYGYTF. V usage is TRBV5-1 and J usage is TRBJ1-2; 10 bases match TRBD1. V shed 3 bases and J 2 bases; nucleotides not matched to a gene: 4. Germline V gives CDR1 SGHRS, CDR2 YFSETQ. This CDR3 spans 15 amino acids.

The CDR3 DNA sequence: TGTGCCAGCAGTTTCGGGGGGGTGGGATTCTACGAGCAGTACTTC. Encoded protein: CASSFGGVGFYEQYF. This chain uses TRBV27 with TRBJ2-7, with TRBD2 identical over 8 bases. The CDR3 runs to 15 residues. Per germline, CDR1 MNHEY and CDR2 SMNVEV (reference sequence). The J segment lost 3 bases and the V segment lost 3 bases, leaving 7 bases of the junction unmatched.

The V and J genes are TRBV7-2 and TRBJ1-6, with D uncertain. V shed 0 bases and J shed 10 bases, with 13 bases lying between them. Germline loops: CDR1 SGHTA, CDR2 FQGNSA. The CDR3 is made up of 15 amino acids. The CDR3 nucleotides are TGTGCCAGCAGCTTAGCGAGGATAAGAAACTCACCCCTCCACTTT. Amino acid sequence: CASSLARIRNSPLHF.

V usage is TRBV19 and J usage is TRBJ1-5, with D hard to call. The V end lost 1 base, the J end lost 0 bases, and 7 bases lay between the germline ends. The CDR3 runs to 15 residues. CDR1 LNHDA and CDR2 SQIVND come from the germline V gene (reference sequence). CDR3 sequence (DNA): TGTGCCAGTAGTATAGCGGGGTATAGCAATCAGCCCCAGCATTTT. Its protein product is CASSIAGYSNQPQHF.

This chain joins TRBV29-1 and TRBJ2-7; a possible D gene is TRBD1 (5 bases). The CDR3 is made up of 13 amino acids. Germline V gives CDR1 SQVTM, CDR2 ANQGSEA. V gave up 1 base and J gave up 0 bases, with 7 bases separating them. As DNA, the CDR3 is TGCAGCGTTGAAGCAGGGATCTCCTACGAGCAGTACTTC. This sequence encodes CSVEAGISYEQYF.

The chain carries TRBV19 and TRBJ1-1, with a possible D match to TRBD1 (5 bases). The ends were cut back, 3 bases at V and 0 bases at J, with 17 bases in the middle. Germline values: CDR1 LNHDA, CDR2 SQIVND (reference sequence). This CDR3 has 17 amino acids. CDR3 in amino acids: CASSIGWGRHMNTEAFF. CDR3 bases: TGTGCCAGTAGTATCGGCTGGGGCCGACACATGAACACTGAAGCTTTCTTT.

The CDR3 sequence: CASSPGSHNYGYTF. The CDR3 DNA sequence: TGTGCCAGCAGCCCGGGTTCCCATAACTATGGCTACACCTTC. The chain carries TRBV14 and TRBJ1-2; no reliable D call. The CDR3 extends over 14 amino acids. Germline V CDR1 and CDR2: SGHDN, FVKESK. V lost 4 bases and J 1 base, leaving 10 bases between the germline ends.

The chain is built from TRBV19 and TRBJ2-1; D is possibly TRBD2 (5 bases). CDR1 LNHDA and CDR2 SQIVND come from the germline V gene (reference sequence). This CDR3 is built from 14 residues. V lost 5 bases and J lost 4, with 12 bases in between. The CDR3 spells CASSSPERYNEQFF. CDR3 nucleotides: TGTGCCAGTAGTTCCCCTGAGCGGTACAATGAGCAGTTCTTC.

This clone appeared once. This chain connects TRBV5-1 to TRBJ1-4; tentative D call: TRBD1 (6 bases). This CDR3 spans 14 amino acids. Germline CDR1 reads SGHRS; CDR2 reads YFSETQ. Trimming removed 3 bases at V and 3 bases at J, with 9 bases between. The CDR3 region is CASSSDRSNEKLFF. The CDR3 bases are TGCGCCAGCAGCTCGGACAGATCTAATGAAAAACTGTTTTTT.

The chain couples TRBV30 to TRBJ1-1; 8 positions match TRBD1. This CDR3 spans 15 amino acids. V shed 0 bases and J 3 bases; nucleotides not matched to a gene: 6. Germline CDR1 GTSNPN, CDR2 SVGIG (reference sequence). CDR3 in amino acids: CAWSVPAGGYTEAFF. The CDR3 region has the DNA TGTGCCTGGAGTGTACCAGCAGGGGGCTACACTGAAGCTTTCTTT.

The CDR3 here is CASSPARSWGYTF. CDR3 sequence (DNA): TGTGCCAGCAGCCCCGCAAGAAGCTGGGGCTACACCTTC. The V gene is TRBV27, the J gene TRBJ1-2; D is ambiguous. Germline CDR1 MNHEY, CDR2 SMNVEV (reference sequence). V was pared by 6 bases and J by 8 bases, with 16 bases between. CDR3 length: 13 residues.